Listed below are T cell receptor beta chains from one sample, sequenced in a study of T cells in Graves' hyperthyroidism and ophthalmopathy. TCRdb analysed the multiplex PCR reads with MiXCR anew, one entry per CDR3 protein. The table records roughly 500,000 distinct CDR3 sequences, approximately 48% of them present only once. Sample: peripheral blood or thyroid tissue (not recorded which). These receptors originate from an adult woman with Graves' disease, either hyperthyroidism or ophthalmopathy (not recorded which). CDR3s include the opening cysteine and the closing phenylalanine or tryptophan. D genes are given only for firm matches. Clone size is shown for a subset of rows, as once, few, many or a class of expanded clone.

D gene	clone size	V gene	J gene	CDR3 length	CDR3 DNA	CDR3 protein
-	few	TRBV7-9	TRBJ1-4	15	TGTGCCAGCAGTCAATCGGCGGCAGATAATGAAAAACTGTTTTTT	CASSQSAADNEKLFF
TRBD2	-	TRBV7-2	TRBJ2-5	16	TGTGCCAGCAGCTCCGGACTAGCGGGGCACCAAGAGACCCAGTACTTC	CASSSGLAGHQETQYF
-	-	TRBV11-2	TRBJ2-2	12	TGTGCCAGCAGCCTAGGCGACCGGGAGCTGTTTTTT	CASSLGDRELFF
TRBD2	-	TRBV2	TRBJ2-5	15	TGTGCCAGCAGAGGTACTAGCGGGAGATTTGAGACCCAGTACTTC	CASRGTSGRFETQYF
TRBD2	-	TRBV2	TRBJ2-3	15	TGTGCCAGCAGCTGGACTAGCGGGAGGACAGATACGCAGTATTTT	CASSWTSGRTDTQYF
TRBD1	few	TRBV29-1	TRBJ1-2	13	TGCAGCGTCGAACTGGGGACAGGGCAAGGCTACACCTTC	CSVELGTGQGYTF
TRBD2	many	TRBV3-1	TRBJ2-5	13	TGTGCCAGCAGTAAACTAGCGGGAGAGACCCAGTACTTC	CASSKLAGETQYF
-	-	TRBV6-6	TRBJ1-2	13	TGTGCCAGCAATGCGGGGGCAGGCTATGGCTACACCTTC	CASNAGAGYGYTF
-	-	TRBV7-6	TRBJ2-3	13	TGTGCCAGCACCCGGGGCGCCACAGATACGCAGTATTTT	CASTRGATDTQYF
TRBD1	many	TRBV28	TRBJ2-5	16	TGTGCCAGCAGCACCGGGACAGGGGACGGGCAAGAGACCCAGTACTTC	CASSTGTGDGQETQYF
-	-	TRBV9	TRBJ1-4	14	TGTGCCAGCAGCGTCGAGGGCGCTGGTGAAAAACTGTTTTTT	CASSVEGAGEKLFF
-	few	TRBV5-1	TRBJ1-2	16	TGCGCCAGCAGCTTACGTCCGGGACTTACGATCTATGGCTACACCTTC	CASSLRPGLTIYGYTF
-	-	TRBV7-8	TRBJ1-1	13	TGCGCCAGCAGCCACATCGGACAGAAAGAAGCTTTCTTT	CASSHIGQKEAFF
-	many	TRBV12-3/TRBV12-4	TRBJ1-5	13	TGTGCCAGCAGTTTACTAGAAAATCAGCCCCAGCATTTT	CASSLLENQPQHF
-	-	TRBV10-3	TRBJ2-7	13	TGTGCCATCAGTGAGGAGAGTTCCTACGAGCAGTACTTC	CAISEESSYEQYF
TRBD1	-	TRBV28	TRBJ1-3	13	TGTGCCAGCAGTGATCAGGGGGCTAACACCATATATTTT	CASSDQGANTIYF
TRBD2	many	TRBV6-2/TRBV6-3	TRBJ2-7	15	TGTGCCAGCAGTTACTCGGGACTAGCGGGATTCGAGCAGTACTTC	CASSYSGLAGFEQYF
-	-	TRBV9	TRBJ2-6	14	TGTGCCAGCAGCGTAGATGATGCGGCGAACACTGAAGCTTTC	CASSVDDAANTEAF
TRBD1	-	TRBV19	TRBJ1-1	13	TGTGCCTGCCGGGACAGGGAGAGCACTGAAGCTTTCTTT	CACRDRESTEAFF
-	many	TRBV7-2	TRBJ1-2	14	TGTGCCAGCAGCTCCTCGGGGAGGGGGAGTGGCTACACCTTC	CASSSSGRGSGYTF
TRBD1	-	TRBV9	TRBJ1-2	19	TGTGCCAGCAGCGTAGCTAGCGGGGACAGGGTGACCCCGCGCTATGGCTACACCTTC	CASSVASGDRVTPRYGYTF
TRBD1	many	TRBV7-2	TRBJ1-4	15	TGTGCCAGCAGCTCACGACAGGGATTGGGCGAAAAACTGTTTTTT	CASSSRQGLGEKLFF
TRBD1	many	TRBV11-2	TRBJ1-4	14	TGTGCCAGCAGGGACGGACAGGGGAATGAAAAACTGTTTTTT	CASRDGQGNEKLFF
-	-	TRBV7-2	TRBJ2-2	13	TGCGCCAGCAGCCAACAAGGAGGCGGGGAGCTGTCTTTT	CASSQQGGGELSF
-	-	TRBV12-3/TRBV12-4	TRBJ1-3	14	TGTGCCAGCAGTCAGTGGTTCTCTGGAAACACCATATATTTT	CASSQWFSGNTIYF
-	many	TRBV20-1	TRBJ1-1	13	TGCAGTGCTAGGCTGGGACAGAACACTGAAGCTTTCTTT	CSARLGQNTEAFF
-	many	TRBV20-1	TRBJ1-1	14	TGCAGTGCTAGTGATGGGTCGTGGAACACTGAAGCTTTCTTT	CSASDGSWNTEAFF
-	-	TRBV29-1	TRBJ1-5	13	TGCAGCGTTGGAGGCAGGGGAAATCAGCCCCAGCATTTT	CSVGGRGNQPQHF
-	-	TRBV7-9	TRBJ1-1	13	TGTGCCAGCAGGGACAGAACAACACTTGAAGCTTTCTTT	CASRDRTTLEAFF
-	few	TRBV3-1	TRBJ2-2	16	TGTGCCAGCAGCCTAACAAGGTGGCCGAAGACCGGGGAGCTGTTTTTT	CASSLTRWPKTGELFF
TRBD1	many	TRBV10-3	TRBJ1-2	14	TGTGCCATCAGTGAATTCACAGGGGAGTATGGCTACACCTTC	CAISEFTGEYGYTF
TRBD1	-	TRBV4-1	TRBJ1-1	17	TGCGCCAGCAGCTCAACCCTTCAGGGGGCAGGTAACACTGAAGCTTTCTTT	CASSSTLQGAGNTEAFF
-	-	TRBV28	TRBJ2-6	17	TGTGCCAGCAGTTTCTTAGGACACAGCTCTGGGGCCAACGTCCTGACTTTC	CASSFLGHSSGANVLTF
-	many	TRBV9	TRBJ2-5	15	TGTGCCAGCAGCGTGGGAAGCCCCCTAGAAGAGACCCAGTACTTC	CASSVGSPLEETQYF
-	once	TRBV20-1	TRBJ1-1	13	TGCAGTGCACCGCGGGGGCATAACACTGAAGCTTTCTTT	CSAPRGHNTEAFF
-	-	TRBV6-1	TRBJ2-3	12	TGTGCCACCCATATTCCCTCAGATACGCAGTATTTT	CATHIPSDTQYF
-	-	TRBV6-5	TRBJ1-2	12	TGTGCCCGCAGTTACTCAGGCTATGGCTACGCCTTC	CARSYSGYGYAF
TRBD1	many	TRBV7-9	TRBJ1-2	15	TGTGCCAGCAGCTTGACCGGGACAGGGGGCCATGGCTACACCTTC	CASSLTGTGGHGYTF
-	many	TRBV20-1	TRBJ1-4	14	TGCAGTGCCTTCAGACAGCCAACTAATGAAAAACTGTTTTTT	CSAFRQPTNEKLFF
TRBD2	few	TRBV7-2	TRBJ2-5	15	TGTGCCAGCAGCTTGTCGGGACTAGCGATGGAGACCCAGTACTTC	CASSLSGLAMETQYF
-	-	TRBV7-2	TRBJ1-1	14	TGTGCCAGCAGCTCCTCAGGGGTAACCGCTGAAGCTTTCTTT	CASSSSGVTAEAFF
-	-	TRBV7-9	TRBJ2-7	14	TGTGCCAGCAGCCCAGGGTCAGTCTCCTACGAGCAGTACTTC	CASSPGSVSYEQYF
TRBD2	-	TRBV20-1	TRBJ2-5	14	TGCAGTGCCCGGGAGGGAGGGCCGCTGGAGACCCAGTACTTC	CSAREGGPLETQYF
-	many	TRBV19	TRBJ2-7	11	TGTGCCAGTAGCAGAGGTTCCGAGCAGTACTTC	CASSRGSEQYF
-	-	TRBV7-9	TRBJ1-6	14	TGTGCCAGCAGCCCCACCTCCCTGGGATCACCCCTCCACTTT	CASSPTSLGSPLHF
-	-	TRBV7-9	TRBJ2-7	13	TGTGCCAGCAGCTACCGGGCCCCCCCCGAGCAGTACTTC	CASSYRAPPEQYF
TRBD1	once	TRBV5-1	TRBJ1-1	14	TGCGCCAGCAGTCGACAGGGGCAGGAGACTGAAGCTTTCTTT	CASSRQGQETEAFF
-	few	TRBV10-3	TRBJ2-2	11	TGTGCCATCAGAGGAGTCGGGGAGCTGTTTTTT	CAIRGVGELFF
-	-	TRBV20-1	TRBJ2-7	12	TGCAGTGCTAGACAGGGAGCCCACGAGCAGTACTTC	CSARQGAHEQYF
TRBD2	-	TRBV11-2	TRBJ2-7	15	TGTGCCAGCAGCTTAGATAGCGGGAGTTGGTACGAGCAGTACTTC	CASSLDSGSWYEQYF
-	-	TRBV20-1	TRBJ1-3	11	TGCAGTGCTAGTCCGATAAACACCATATATTTT	CSASPINTIYF
-	many	TRBV7-2	TRBJ1-3	13	TGTGCCAGCAGTCCCTACTCTGGAAACACCATATATTTT	CASSPYSGNTIYF
TRBD1	few	TRBV6-1	TRBJ1-1	13	TGTGCCAGCAAGACACAGGGGTTCACTGAAGCTTTCTTT	CASKTQGFTEAFF
-	-	TRBV7-9	TRBJ2-2	12	TGTGCCAGCAACCTAAACACCGGGGAGCTGTACTTC	CASNLNTGELYF
TRBD1	many	TRBV7-8	TRBJ2-7	14	TGTGCCAGCAGCCAATTCCAGGGGGCCAGCCCTACGGACTTC	CASSQFQGASPTDF